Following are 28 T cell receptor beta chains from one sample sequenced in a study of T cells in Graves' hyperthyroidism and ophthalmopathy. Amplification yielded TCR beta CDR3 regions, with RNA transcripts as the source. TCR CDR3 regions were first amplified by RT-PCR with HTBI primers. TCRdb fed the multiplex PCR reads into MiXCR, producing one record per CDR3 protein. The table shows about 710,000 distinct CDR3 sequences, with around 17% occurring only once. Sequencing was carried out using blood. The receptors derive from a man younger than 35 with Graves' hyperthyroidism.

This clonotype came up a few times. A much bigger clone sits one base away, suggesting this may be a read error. CDR3 DNA sequence: TGTGCCAGCAGCTATGGGACTACCGGGGAGCTGTCTTTT. Translating gives CASSYGTTGELSF. V usage is TRBV11-2 and J usage is TRBJ2-2, with 7 bases identical to TRBD2. This CDR3 spans 13 amino acids. CDR1 SGHAT and CDR2 FQNNGV come from the germline V gene.

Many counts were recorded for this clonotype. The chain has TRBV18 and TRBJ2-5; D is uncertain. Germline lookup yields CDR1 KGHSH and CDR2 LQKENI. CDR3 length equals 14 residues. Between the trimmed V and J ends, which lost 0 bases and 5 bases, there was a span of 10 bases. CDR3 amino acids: CASSPPHGPETQYF. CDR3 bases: TGTGCCAGCTCACCACCGCATGGGCCGGAGACCCAGTACTTC. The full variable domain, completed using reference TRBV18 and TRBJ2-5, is NAGVMQNPRHLVRRRGQEARLRCSPMKGHSHVYWYRQLPEEGLKFMVYLQKENIIDESGMPKERFSAEFPKEGPSILRIQQVVRGDSAAYFCASSPPHGPETQYFGPGTRLLVL.

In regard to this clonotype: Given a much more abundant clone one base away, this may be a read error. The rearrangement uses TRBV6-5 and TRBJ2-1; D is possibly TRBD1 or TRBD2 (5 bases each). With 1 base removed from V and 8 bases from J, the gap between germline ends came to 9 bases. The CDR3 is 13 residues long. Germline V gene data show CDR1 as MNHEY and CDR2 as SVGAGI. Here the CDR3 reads CASSYLRGDEQFF. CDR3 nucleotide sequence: TGTGCCAGCAGTTACTTACGAGGGGATGAGCAGTTCTTC.

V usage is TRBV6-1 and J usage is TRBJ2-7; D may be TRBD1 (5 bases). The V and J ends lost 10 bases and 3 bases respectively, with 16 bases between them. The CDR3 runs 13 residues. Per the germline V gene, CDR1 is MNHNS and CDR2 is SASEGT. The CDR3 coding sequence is TGTGCCATCAAGACAGAGCCACTCTACGAGCAGTACTTC. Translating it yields CAIKTEPLYEQYF.

CDR3 coding DNA: TGTGCCAGCAGTTCCCTGGGTCCAGGGAATGAGCAGTTCTTC. It codes for CASSSLGPGNEQFF. This chain joins TRBV27 and TRBJ2-1; maybe TRBD1 (5 bases). Germline loops: CDR1 MNHEY, CDR2 SMNVEV (reference sequence). This CDR3 region has 14 residues. Trimming shortened V by 4 bases and J by 7 bases, and 14 bases separated the two germline ends.

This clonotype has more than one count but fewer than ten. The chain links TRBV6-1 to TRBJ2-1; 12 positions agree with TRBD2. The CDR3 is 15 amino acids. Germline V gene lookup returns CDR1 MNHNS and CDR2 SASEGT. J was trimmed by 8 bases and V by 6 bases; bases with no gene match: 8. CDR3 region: CASRRTLAGGDEQFF. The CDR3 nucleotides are TGTGCCAGCAGAAGGACACTAGCGGGAGGCGATGAGCAGTTCTTC.

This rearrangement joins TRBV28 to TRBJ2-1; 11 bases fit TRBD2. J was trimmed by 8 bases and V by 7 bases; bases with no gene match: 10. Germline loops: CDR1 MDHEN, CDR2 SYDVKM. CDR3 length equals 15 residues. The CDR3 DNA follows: TGTGCCAGCACCCGTGGTCTAGCGGGAGGCCATGAGCAGTTCTTC. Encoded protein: CASTRGLAGGHEQFF.

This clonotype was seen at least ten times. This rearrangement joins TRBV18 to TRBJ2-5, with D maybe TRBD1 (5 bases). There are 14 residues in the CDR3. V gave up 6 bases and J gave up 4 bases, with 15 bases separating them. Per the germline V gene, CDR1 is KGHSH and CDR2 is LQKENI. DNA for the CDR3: TGTGCCAGCTCGTGGACACAGGCGGTAGAGACCCAGTACTTC. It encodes CASSWTQAVETQYF.

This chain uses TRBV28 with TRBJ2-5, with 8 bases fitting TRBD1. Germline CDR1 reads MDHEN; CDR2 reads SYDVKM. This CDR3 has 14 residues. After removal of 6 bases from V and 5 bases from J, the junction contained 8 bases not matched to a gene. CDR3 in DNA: TGTGCCAGCAGCCGGGACAGGTCAATGGAGACCCAGTACTTC. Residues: CASSRDRSMETQYF.

This CDR3 is CASKPEGTGTTYNEQFF. The CDR3 DNA reads as TGTGCCAGCAAGCCCGAAGGAACCGGGACTACCTACAATGAGCAGTTCTTC. The chain links TRBV6-1 to TRBJ2-1, with 7 bases matching TRBD2. The CDR3 is 17 residues long. V was clipped by 7 bases and J by 2 bases; unmatched bases: 14. CDR1 and CDR2 from the germline V gene are MNHNS and SASEGT.

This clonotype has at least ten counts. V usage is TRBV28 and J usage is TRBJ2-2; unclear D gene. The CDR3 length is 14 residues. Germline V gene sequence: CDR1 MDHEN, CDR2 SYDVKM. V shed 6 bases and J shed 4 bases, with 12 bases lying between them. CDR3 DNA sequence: TGTGCCAGCAGGGGCCTTGAGGTCACCGGGGAGCTGTTTTTT. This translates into CASRGLEVTGELFF.

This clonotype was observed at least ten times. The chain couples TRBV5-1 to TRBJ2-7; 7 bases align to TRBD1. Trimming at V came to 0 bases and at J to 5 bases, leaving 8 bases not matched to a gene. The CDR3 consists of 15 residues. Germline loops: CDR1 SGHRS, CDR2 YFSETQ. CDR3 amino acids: CASSLDRGSFDEQYF. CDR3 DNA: TGCGCCAGCAGCTTGGACAGGGGATCTTTCGACGAGCAGTACTTC.

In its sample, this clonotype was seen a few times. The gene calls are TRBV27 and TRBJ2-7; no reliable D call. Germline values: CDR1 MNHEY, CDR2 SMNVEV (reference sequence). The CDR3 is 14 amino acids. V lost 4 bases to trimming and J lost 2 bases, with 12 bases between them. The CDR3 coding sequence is TGTGCCAGCAGTTCAACGTCCGTAGCCTACGAGCAGTACTTC. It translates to CASSSTSVAYEQYF.

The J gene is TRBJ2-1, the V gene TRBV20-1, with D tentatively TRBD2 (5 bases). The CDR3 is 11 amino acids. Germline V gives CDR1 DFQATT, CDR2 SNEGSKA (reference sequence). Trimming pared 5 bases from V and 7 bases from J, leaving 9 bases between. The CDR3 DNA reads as TGCAGTGCTCCTCGGGGAAATGAGCAGTTCTTC. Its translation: CSAPRGNEQFF.

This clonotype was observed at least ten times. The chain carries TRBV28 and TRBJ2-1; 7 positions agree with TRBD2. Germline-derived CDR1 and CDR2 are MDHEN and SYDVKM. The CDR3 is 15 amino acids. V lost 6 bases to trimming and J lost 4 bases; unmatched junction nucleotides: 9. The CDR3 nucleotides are TGTGCCAGCAGCTCTCGGGGGGAGGCTTACAATGAGCAGTTCTTC. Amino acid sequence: CASSSRGEAYNEQFF.

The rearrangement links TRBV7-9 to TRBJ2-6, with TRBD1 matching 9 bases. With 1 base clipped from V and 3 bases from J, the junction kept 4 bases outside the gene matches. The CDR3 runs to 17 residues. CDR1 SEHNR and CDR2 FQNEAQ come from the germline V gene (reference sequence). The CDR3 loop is CASSLGRTGVGANVLTF. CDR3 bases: TGTGCCAGCAGCTTAGGAAGGACAGGGGTTGGGGCCAACGTCCTGACTTTC.

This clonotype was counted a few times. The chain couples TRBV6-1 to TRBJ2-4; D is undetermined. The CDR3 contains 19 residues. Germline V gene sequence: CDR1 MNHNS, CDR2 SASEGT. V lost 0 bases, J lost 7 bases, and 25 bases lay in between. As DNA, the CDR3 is TGTGCCAGCAGTGAAGCCACCCCCTCCAGGACGGATCGCACGAACATTCAGTACTTC. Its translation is CASSEATPSRTDRTNIQYF.

CDR3 residues: CASSPTSLYYEQYF. CDR3 DNA: TGTGCCAGCTCACCTACCTCGTTATATTACGAGCAGTACTTC. The chain recombines TRBV18 with TRBJ2-7; D not resolved. Trimming cost V 3 bases and J 4 bases, with 13 bases left between them. Germline CDR1 KGHSH, CDR2 LQKENI. The CDR3 is made up of 14 amino acids.

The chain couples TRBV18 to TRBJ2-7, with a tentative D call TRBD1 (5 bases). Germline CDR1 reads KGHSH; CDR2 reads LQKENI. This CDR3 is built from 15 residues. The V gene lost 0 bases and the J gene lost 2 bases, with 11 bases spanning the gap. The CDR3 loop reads CASSPPQATTYEQYF. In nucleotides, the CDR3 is TGTGCCAGCTCACCACCACAGGCAACAACCTACGAGCAGTACTTC.

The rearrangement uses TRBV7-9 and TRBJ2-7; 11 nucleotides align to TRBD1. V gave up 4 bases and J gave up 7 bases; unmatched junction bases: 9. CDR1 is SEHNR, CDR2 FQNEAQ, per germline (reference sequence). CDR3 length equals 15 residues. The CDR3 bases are TGTGCCAGCAGCTCTGGACAGGGGGCCACCTGGGAGCAGTACTTC. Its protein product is CASSSGQGATWEQYF.

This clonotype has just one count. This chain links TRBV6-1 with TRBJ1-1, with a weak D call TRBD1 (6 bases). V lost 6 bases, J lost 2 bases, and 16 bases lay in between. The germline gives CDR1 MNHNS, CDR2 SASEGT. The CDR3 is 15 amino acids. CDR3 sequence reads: CASRESQGDNTEAFF. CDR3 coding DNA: TGTGCCAGCAGGGAATCACAGGGTGATAACACTGAAGCTTTCTTT.

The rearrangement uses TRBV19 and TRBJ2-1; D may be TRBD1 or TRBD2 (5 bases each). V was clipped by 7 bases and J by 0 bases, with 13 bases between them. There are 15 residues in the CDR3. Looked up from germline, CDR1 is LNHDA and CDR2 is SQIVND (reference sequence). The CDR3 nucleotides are TGTGCCAGTAAATGGGGACCGAGCTCCTACAATGAGCAGTTCTTC. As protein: CASKWGPSSYNEQFF.

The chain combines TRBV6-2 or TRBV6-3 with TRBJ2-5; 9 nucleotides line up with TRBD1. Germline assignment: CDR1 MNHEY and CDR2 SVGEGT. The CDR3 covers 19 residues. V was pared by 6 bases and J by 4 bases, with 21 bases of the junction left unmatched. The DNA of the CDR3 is TGTGCCAGCAGCTTGGCCCGGACAGGGGACCCGACCTACCCAGAGACCCAGTACTTC. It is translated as CASSLARTGDPTYPETQYF.

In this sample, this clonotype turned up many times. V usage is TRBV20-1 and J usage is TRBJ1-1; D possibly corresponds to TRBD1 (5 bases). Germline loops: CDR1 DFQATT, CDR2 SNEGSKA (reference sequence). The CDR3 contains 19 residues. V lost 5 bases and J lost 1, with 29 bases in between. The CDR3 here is CSAPGTHSRGITGNTEAFF. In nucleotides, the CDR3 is TGCAGTGCTCCCGGCACACACTCAAGGGGCATCACTGGGAACACTGAAGCTTTCTTT.

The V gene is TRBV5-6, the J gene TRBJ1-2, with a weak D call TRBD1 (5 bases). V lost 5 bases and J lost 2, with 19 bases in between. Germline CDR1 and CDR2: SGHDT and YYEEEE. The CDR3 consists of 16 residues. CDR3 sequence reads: CASRQRYRTLNYGYTF. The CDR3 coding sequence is TGTGCCAGCAGACAAAGGTACAGGACATTGAACTATGGCTACACCTTC. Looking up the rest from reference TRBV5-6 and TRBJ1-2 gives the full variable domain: DAGVTQSPTHLIKTRGQQVTLRCSPKSGHDTVSWYQQALGQGPQFIFQYYEEEERQRGNFPDRFSGHQFPNYSSELNVNALLLGDSALYLCASRQRYRTLNYGYTFGSGTRLTVV.

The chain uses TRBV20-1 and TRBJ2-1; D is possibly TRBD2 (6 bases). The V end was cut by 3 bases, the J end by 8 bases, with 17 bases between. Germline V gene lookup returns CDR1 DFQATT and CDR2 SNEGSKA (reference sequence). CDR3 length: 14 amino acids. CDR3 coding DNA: TGCAGTGCTAGTCGAGGCGGGGAGAGGGATGAGCAGTTCTTC. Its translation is CSASRGGERDEQFF.

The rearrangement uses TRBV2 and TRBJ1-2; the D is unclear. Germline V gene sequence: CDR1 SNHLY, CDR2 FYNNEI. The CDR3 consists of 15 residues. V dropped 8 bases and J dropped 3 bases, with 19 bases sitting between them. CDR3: CASLRTREGDYGYTF. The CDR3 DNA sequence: TGTGCCAGCCTCCGAACGCGGGAGGGCGACTATGGCTACACCTTC.

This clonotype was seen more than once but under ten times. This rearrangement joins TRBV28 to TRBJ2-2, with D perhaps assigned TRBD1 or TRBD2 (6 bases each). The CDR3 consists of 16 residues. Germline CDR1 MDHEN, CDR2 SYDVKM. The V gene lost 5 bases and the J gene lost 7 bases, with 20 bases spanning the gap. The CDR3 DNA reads TGTGCCAGCAGTCCCCCGGGGGCTATGACGGGCGGGGAGCTGTTTTTT. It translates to CASSPPGAMTGGELFF.